This is a list of T cell receptor beta chains from one sample in a study of blood T cells in healthy people across ages. TCRdb reanalysed the 5' RACE reads using MiXCR and keeps one entry per CDR3 protein. The repertoire holds around 780,000 distinct CDR3 sequences, approximately 53% seen once, with under 30% in the top ten. The specimen sequenced was blood. Source of these receptors: a man between 35 and 55 years old in good health. Both conserved end residues are part of each CDR3. A D gene is named only where the DNA matches it firmly. Clone size appears in some rows only: once, few, many, or a class for an expanded clone.

j_call: TRBJ1-2; clone_size: NA; v_call: TRBV7-9; d_call: TRBD1; cdr3_nt: TGTGCCAGCAGCCGCCGGGACAGGGACTCCTATGGCTACACCTTC; cdr3_aa: CASSRRDRDSYGYTF
j_call: TRBJ2-3; clone_size: NA; v_call: TRBV3-1; d_call: NA; cdr3_nt: TGTGCCAGCAGCCAAGGGTGGGAGGCAGGGTCGTACACAGATACGCAGTATTTT; cdr3_aa: CASSQGWEAGSYTDTQYF
j_call: TRBJ2-4; clone_size: few; v_call: TRBV7-9; d_call: NA; cdr3_nt: TGTGCCACCGGGAGCATTGCCAAAAACATTCAGTACTTC; cdr3_aa: CATGSIAKNIQYF
j_call: TRBJ1-2; clone_size: NA; v_call: TRBV20-1; d_call: NA; cdr3_nt: TGCAGTGCTAGAGACCTAACAGGGTCCGAGATCAACTATGGCTACACCTTC; cdr3_aa: CSARDLTGSEINYGYTF
j_call: TRBJ2-5; clone_size: many; v_call: TRBV18; d_call: NA; cdr3_nt: TGTGCCAGCTCACCAAGGGCCTCGATTCAAGAGACCCAGTACTTC; cdr3_aa: CASSPRASIQETQYF
j_call: TRBJ2-3; clone_size: NA; v_call: TRBV29-1; d_call: NA; cdr3_nt: TGCAGCGTGGACAGAGGGGGGGGGCACGCAGATACGCAGTATTTT; cdr3_aa: CSVDRGGGHADTQYF
j_call: TRBJ2-7; clone_size: NA; v_call: TRBV27; d_call: TRBD2; cdr3_nt: TGTGCCAGCAGTACAAGACTAGCGGGACCCTCCTACGAGCAGTACTTC; cdr3_aa: CASSTRLAGPSYEQYF
j_call: TRBJ1-2; clone_size: NA; v_call: TRBV27; d_call: NA; cdr3_nt: TGTGCCAGCAGTTTATTTGGCTATGGCTACACCTTC; cdr3_aa: CASSLFGYGYTF
j_call: TRBJ2-5; clone_size: NA; v_call: TRBV18; d_call: NA; cdr3_nt: TGTGCCAGCTCACCATTCACAGGCCAAGAGACCCAGTACTTC; cdr3_aa: CASSPFTGQETQYF
j_call: TRBJ2-5; clone_size: NA; v_call: TRBV24-1; d_call: NA; cdr3_nt: TGTGCCACCAGTGACAGAATTGGGGCAGGGGCCCAAGAGACCCAGTACTTC; cdr3_aa: CATSDRIGAGAQETQYF
j_call: TRBJ2-7; clone_size: NA; v_call: TRBV5-1; d_call: TRBD1; cdr3_nt: TGCGCCAGCAGCGAACCCCTCGACGGACAGGGAACCTACGAGCAGTACTTC; cdr3_aa: CASSEPLDGQGTYEQYF
j_call: TRBJ2-1; clone_size: few; v_call: TRBV7-9; d_call: TRBD1; cdr3_nt: TGTGCCAGCGCCAAAAGGACAGGGCATTCGGGTGAGCAGTTCTTC; cdr3_aa: CASAKRTGHSGEQFF
j_call: TRBJ2-5; clone_size: NA; v_call: TRBV20-1; d_call: NA; cdr3_nt: TGCAGTGCTCCCGGTAGTGTAGAGACCCAGTACTTC; cdr3_aa: CSAPGSVETQYF
j_call: TRBJ2-3; clone_size: NA; v_call: TRBV12-3/TRBV12-4; d_call: NA; cdr3_nt: TGTGCCAGCACCAAGGGAGGGGGGCCGCGCACAGATACGCAGTATTTT; cdr3_aa: CASTKGGGPRTDTQYF
j_call: TRBJ2-1; clone_size: NA; v_call: TRBV12-3/TRBV12-4; d_call: NA; cdr3_nt: TGTGCCAGCAGTTTTTCCTTCTCTAGAGACTACAATGAGCAGTTCTTC; cdr3_aa: CASSFSFSRDYNEQFF
j_call: TRBJ2-1; clone_size: NA; v_call: TRBV20-1; d_call: NA; cdr3_nt: TGCAGTGCTATCTCAGACCCAAACAGCTACAATGAGCAGTTCTTC; cdr3_aa: CSAISDPNSYNEQFF
j_call: TRBJ2-1; clone_size: NA; v_call: TRBV6-2/TRBV6-3; d_call: TRBD1; cdr3_nt: TGTGCCAGCAGTCACCGGGACAGGGTGATTTCGATCTCCTACAATGAGCAGTTCTTC; cdr3_aa: CASSHRDRVISISYNEQFF
j_call: TRBJ2-7; clone_size: few; v_call: TRBV7-6; d_call: TRBD2; cdr3_nt: TGTGCCAGCAGCAAACTTCCCGGGACTAGCGGGAGCCCCTACGAGCAGTACTTC; cdr3_aa: CASSKLPGTSGSPYEQYF
j_call: TRBJ2-7; clone_size: NA; v_call: TRBV15; d_call: TRBD2; cdr3_nt: TGTGCCACCAGCGGGGAGGGGTCCTACGAGCAGTACTTC; cdr3_aa: CATSGEGSYEQYF
j_call: TRBJ2-1; clone_size: NA; v_call: TRBV11-2; d_call: TRBD2; cdr3_nt: TGTGCCAGCAGCAGACAGGGGCTTATAGCGGGAGGGCCATACAATGAGCAGTTCTTC; cdr3_aa: CASSRQGLIAGGPYNEQFF
j_call: TRBJ2-5; clone_size: NA; v_call: TRBV29-1; d_call: TRBD1; cdr3_nt: TGCAGCGTGGGACAGGGGAATCAAGAGACCCAGTACTTC; cdr3_aa: CSVGQGNQETQYF
j_call: TRBJ2-7; clone_size: once; v_call: TRBV28; d_call: NA; cdr3_nt: TGTGCCAGCAGCCCAGGTGGGGGGCTTTACGAGCAGTACTTC; cdr3_aa: CASSPGGGLYEQYF
j_call: TRBJ2-1; clone_size: few; v_call: TRBV20-1; d_call: TRBD1; cdr3_nt: TGCAGTGCTAGTTTGGGATCCAGGGGGAACAATGAGCAGTTCTTC; cdr3_aa: CSASLGSRGNNEQFF
j_call: TRBJ1-2; clone_size: NA; v_call: TRBV7-9; d_call: NA; cdr3_nt: TGTGCCAGCAGCTTGGCGACGGAGCCGGGTCACTATGGCTACACCTTC; cdr3_aa: CASSLATEPGHYGYTF
j_call: TRBJ2-3; clone_size: once; v_call: TRBV27; d_call: TRBD2; cdr3_nt: TGTGCCAGCAGTTGGGGCGGGGGGATTTCAGATACGCAGTATTTT; cdr3_aa: CASSWGGGISDTQYF
j_call: TRBJ1-4; clone_size: NA; v_call: TRBV5-1; d_call: NA; cdr3_nt: TGCGCCAGCAGCACGAACAGGGCTGATGAAAAACTGTTTTTT; cdr3_aa: CASSTNRADEKLFF
j_call: TRBJ2-3; clone_size: NA; v_call: TRBV18; d_call: NA; cdr3_nt: TGTGCCAACTCACCGGGAAGGGTCCCAGATACGCAGTATTTT; cdr3_aa: CANSPGRVPDTQYF
j_call: TRBJ2-1; clone_size: NA; v_call: TRBV10-3; d_call: TRBD2; cdr3_nt: TGTGCCATCAGTGAGTATGACTTAGCGGGGAGAATCAGGAATGAGCAGTTCTTC; cdr3_aa: CAISEYDLAGRIRNEQFF
j_call: TRBJ2-4; clone_size: once; v_call: TRBV7-2; d_call: NA; cdr3_nt: TGTGCCAGCAGCTGGCGTCAAGCGCTGCAATCGGTCAAAAACATTCAGTACTTC; cdr3_aa: CASSWRQALQSVKNIQYF
j_call: TRBJ2-3; clone_size: NA; v_call: TRBV20-1; d_call: NA; cdr3_nt: TGCAGTGCTACCGGCTCACACACAGATACGCAGTATTTT; cdr3_aa: CSATGSHTDTQYF
j_call: TRBJ2-7; clone_size: few; v_call: TRBV27; d_call: TRBD2; cdr3_nt: TGTGCCAGCAGCCTTAGGTCTAGCGGGGGCTACGAGCAGTACTTC; cdr3_aa: CASSLRSSGGYEQYF
j_call: TRBJ2-7; clone_size: NA; v_call: TRBV28; d_call: TRBD2; cdr3_nt: TGTGCCAGCAGTATGGGGCGGGAGGGAGACTACGAGCAGTACTTC; cdr3_aa: CASSMGREGDYEQYF
j_call: TRBJ2-1; clone_size: NA; v_call: TRBV28; d_call: TRBD2; cdr3_nt: TGTGCCAGCAATAAGGAGCGGGAGTTTAGTGAGCAGTTCTTC; cdr3_aa: CASNKEREFSEQFF
j_call: TRBJ1-2; clone_size: NA; v_call: TRBV20-1; d_call: TRBD1; cdr3_nt: TGCAGTGCTAGAGAGACAGGGGTTGGCTACACCTTC; cdr3_aa: CSARETGVGYTF
j_call: TRBJ1-2; clone_size: NA; v_call: TRBV7-2; d_call: NA; cdr3_nt: TGTGCCAGCAGCTTAGTTATAGGGAGTATCTATGGCTACACCTTC; cdr3_aa: CASSLVIGSIYGYTF
j_call: TRBJ1-5; clone_size: NA; v_call: TRBV28; d_call: TRBD1; cdr3_nt: TGTGCCAGCAGTTTTGGGACAGGGGGCGCGGTTAGCAATCAGCCCCAGCATTTT; cdr3_aa: CASSFGTGGAVSNQPQHF
j_call: TRBJ2-7; clone_size: NA; v_call: TRBV4-2; d_call: TRBD2; cdr3_nt: TGTGCCAGCAGCCAAGATGTGGTAGCGGGAGTCGGTTACGAGCAGTACTTC; cdr3_aa: CASSQDVVAGVGYEQYF
j_call: TRBJ2-5; clone_size: few; v_call: TRBV9; d_call: TRBD2; cdr3_nt: TGTGCCAGCAGCGTAGGACTAGCGGGGGGTACGGAGACCCAGTACTTC; cdr3_aa: CASSVGLAGGTETQYF
j_call: TRBJ2-1; clone_size: few; v_call: TRBV12-3/TRBV12-4; d_call: NA; cdr3_nt: TGTGCCAGCAGTTTACTGGGGGTCTTTGAGCAGTTCTTC; cdr3_aa: CASSLLGVFEQFF